The rows below give T cell receptor beta chains drawn from one sample of a study of early T cells in non-severe SARS-CoV-2 infection. Each CDR3 protein is one row after TCRdb ran MiXCR on the 5' RACE reads. The table shows about 77,000 distinct CDR3 sequences, with around 17% occurring only once. Sequencing was carried out using whole blood. The receptors were gathered from an adult who was a healthcare worker with PCR-confirmed SARS-CoV-2 infection or an uninfected control (not recorded which). Each CDR3 is given with its conserved first and last residue. The D gene is left open where the match is weak. Clone size appears in some rows only: once, few, many, or a class for an expanded clone.

cdr3_aa cdr3_nt d_call v_call clone_size j_call
CASSLRRESGELFF TGTGCTAGCAGCTTACGGCGGGAAAGCGGGGAGCTGTTTTTT NA TRBV7-7 NA TRBJ2-2
CASSEVPLKGEQFF TGTGCCAGCAGTGAGGTCCCCCTTAAGGGGGAGCAGTTCTTC NA TRBV2 few TRBJ2-1
CASGTGTGHLNTEAFF TGTGCTAGCGGAACCGGGACAGGGCACTTGAACACTGAAGCTTTCTTT TRBD1 TRBV12-5 NA TRBJ1-1
CASSPGTSGTETQYF TGTGCCAGCAGTCCCGGGACTAGCGGGACAGAGACCCAGTACTTC TRBD2 TRBV7-2 NA TRBJ2-5
CASSLGTTDTQYF TGTGCCAGCAGCTTAGGGACTACAGATACGCAGTATTTT NA TRBV7-9 NA TRBJ2-3
CASSPGPRNTEAFF TGTGCCAGCAGCCCAGGACCGCGGAACACTGAAGCTTTCTTT NA TRBV5-4 NA TRBJ1-1
CASSERALNEQFF TGTGCCAGCAGTGAACGGGCCCTTAATGAGCAGTTCTTC NA TRBV6-1 few TRBJ2-1
CASSLAPGDFNEQFF TGCGCCAGCAGCTTGGCCCCGGGAGACTTCAATGAGCAGTTCTTC NA TRBV5-1 few TRBJ2-1
CASTAMGDRVSYEQYF TGTGCCAGCACTGCTATGGGGGACAGGGTATCCTACGAGCAGTACTTC TRBD1 TRBV6-2/TRBV6-3 NA TRBJ2-7
CASSLEGAGETQYF TGCGCCAGCAGCTTGGAGGGGGCCGGGGAGACCCAGTACTTC TRBD1 TRBV5-1 few TRBJ2-5
CVSRRSGTTGNTIYF TGTGTCAGCAGGCGTTCCGGGACCACTGGAAACACCATATATTTT NA TRBV12-3/TRBV12-4 NA TRBJ1-3
CASSAFGASGRTDTQYF TGTGCCAGCAGTGCCTTTGGGGCTAGCGGGAGGACAGATACGCAGTATTTT TRBD2 TRBV2 few TRBJ2-3
CASSLPPSGGDTGELFF TGTGCCAGCAGCTTACCCCCCTCGGGCGGGGACACCGGGGAGCTGTTTTTT NA TRBV7-6 many TRBJ2-2
CASSPRVNLNTGELFF TGTGCCAGCAGCCCCCGGGTCAACCTGAACACCGGGGAGCTGTTTTTT NA TRBV5-4 NA TRBJ2-2
CASSPARFTDTQYF TGTGCCAGCAGCCCGGCCAGGTTCACAGATACGCAGTATTTT NA TRBV9 few TRBJ2-3
CASSSGARPLHF TGTGCCAGCAGTTCGGGGGCCCGACCCCTCCACTTT NA TRBV7-9 NA TRBJ1-6
CASSLGGYNEQFF TGCGCCAGCAGCTTGGGCGGGTACAATGAGCAGTTCTTC NA TRBV5-1 NA TRBJ2-1
CASSPSPGETQYF TGTGCCAGCTCACCTTCCCCCGGGGAGACCCAGTACTTC NA TRBV18 few TRBJ2-5
CSAPGTDNSPLHF TGCAGTGCTCCCGGGACAGATAATTCACCCCTCCACTTT TRBD1 TRBV20-1 few TRBJ1-6
CASSEPTRKGGTDTQYF TGTGCCAGCAGTGAACCAACACGGAAGGGGGGCACAGATACGCAGTATTTT NA TRBV2 NA TRBJ2-3
CASSRLMGGRNEQFF TGTGCCAGCAGCCGCTTGATGGGGGGCCGTAATGAGCAGTTCTTC NA TRBV28 once TRBJ2-1
CASSPMGRGTDTQYF TGTGCCAGCAGTCCAATGGGGCGGGGCACAGATACGCAGTATTTT NA TRBV7-9 NA TRBJ2-3
CSASQRNQPQHF TGCAGTGCTAGCCAGCGCAATCAGCCCCAGCATTTT NA TRBV20-1 many TRBJ1-5
CASSYSTPDYEQYF TGTGCCAGCAGTTACTCGACTCCCGATTACGAGCAGTACTTC NA TRBV6-2/TRBV6-3 NA TRBJ2-7
CASSLYRGDGYTF TGTGCCAGCTCACTGTACAGGGGAGACGGCTACACCTTC TRBD1 TRBV18 few TRBJ1-2
CASSSRLAGGSDEQFF TGTGCCAGCAGCTCTCGACTAGCGGGAGGGAGCGATGAGCAGTTCTTC TRBD2 TRBV7-6 NA TRBJ2-1
CASSFAEAYNEQFF TGTGCCAGCAGCTTCGCCGAAGCTTACAATGAGCAGTTCTTC NA TRBV7-8 NA TRBJ2-1
CASSLSGGPNEQFF TGCGCCAGCAGCTTATCGGGGGGGCCAAATGAGCAGTTCTTC TRBD2 TRBV5-1 few TRBJ2-1
CASSDRAGAKQFF TGCGCCAGCAGTGATAGGGCAGGGGCTAAGCAGTTCTTC NA TRBV10-1 few TRBJ2-1
CASSQASYEQYF TGTGCCAGCAGCCAGGCCTCCTACGAGCAGTACTTC NA TRBV3-1 many TRBJ2-7
CASSGRGVGYNEQFF TGTGCCAGCAGCGGCCGCGGGGTAGGCTACAATGAGCAGTTCTTC NA TRBV14 NA TRBJ2-1
CASSLGPRSQYF TGTGCCAGCAGTCTAGGACCGCGGTCCCAGTACTTC NA TRBV28 few TRBJ2-5
CASRRDVWREQFF TGTGCCAGCAGGAGGGACGTCTGGCGAGAGCAGTTCTTC NA TRBV6-5 NA TRBJ2-1
CAIYGDRGTGELFF TGTGCCATTTACGGTGACAGGGGGACCGGGGAGCTGTTTTTT TRBD1 TRBV12-3/TRBV12-4 NA TRBJ2-2
CASSVAGVNTEAFF TGTGCCAGCAGTGTGGCAGGGGTGAACACTGAAGCTTTCTTT NA TRBV25-1 NA TRBJ1-1
CSVGSSLDSGANVLTF TGCAGCGTTGGTTCCTCACTGGACTCTGGGGCCAACGTCCTGACTTTC NA TRBV29-1 few TRBJ2-6
CASSLRTGKSSGANVLTF TGTGCCAGCAGCTTGCGGACAGGGAAATCCTCTGGGGCCAACGTCCTGACTTTC TRBD1 TRBV11-3 few TRBJ2-6
CASSLVLLTSGWAEQYF TGTGCCAGCAGCTTAGTGCTTCTGACTAGCGGATGGGCAGAGCAGTACTTC TRBD2 TRBV11-2 NA TRBJ2-7
CASRGQNFGYEQYF TGCGCCAGCAGGGGACAGAACTTTGGGTACGAGCAGTACTTC TRBD1 TRBV10-2 NA TRBJ2-7
CASGSGTLTNEKLFF TGTGCTAGTGGTTCGGGGACACTTACTAATGAAAAACTGTTTTTT NA TRBV12-5 NA TRBJ1-4
CASSQGRAFYDGYTF TGTGCCAGCAGCCAAGGGCGGGCCTTCTATGACGGCTACACCTTC NA TRBV3-1 few TRBJ1-2
CASSLTPPKSSYNSPLHF TGTGCCAGCAGCTTAACACCCCCAAAAAGCTCCTATAATTCACCCCTCCACTTT NA TRBV11-3 NA TRBJ1-6
CASSKGMHTLYTDTQYF TGTGCCAGCAGCAAGGGGATGCACACCTTATACACAGATACGCAGTATTTT NA TRBV11-3 many TRBJ2-3
CASRQGNYGYTF TGTGCCAGCAGACAGGGGAACTATGGCTACACCTTC TRBD1 TRBV25-1 NA TRBJ1-2
CASRASGSADTQYF TGTGCCAGCAGAGCTAGCGGGAGTGCGGATACGCAGTATTTT TRBD2 TRBV3-1 NA TRBJ2-3
CASSLTAGNTIYF TGTGCCAGCAGTCTTACAGCGGGAAACACCATATATTTT NA TRBV6-5 NA TRBJ1-3
CASSFKGPQGETQYF TGTGCCAGCAGCTTCAAGGGCCCCCAAGGGGAGACCCAGTACTTC NA TRBV13 NA TRBJ2-5
CASSRHGTEAFF TGTGCCAGCAGCCGACATGGCACTGAAGCTTTCTTT NA TRBV11-2 few TRBJ1-1
CATSDPASYGYTF TGTGCCACCAGTGACCCAGCGAGCTATGGCTACACCTTC NA TRBV24-1 few TRBJ1-2
CASSPPGYEQYF TGTGCCAGCAGCCCCCCGGGCTACGAGCAGTACTTC NA TRBV11-2 NA TRBJ2-7
CASQQVGGPYYEQYF TGTGCCAGCCAACAGGTGGGGGGCCCTTACTACGAGCAGTACTTC NA TRBV7-9 NA TRBJ2-7
CASSPILTGYEQYF TGTGCCAGCAGCCCCATTCTTACCGGGTACGAGCAGTACTTC NA TRBV7-2 once TRBJ2-7
CASSPSVGLPGTEAFF TGTGCCAGCAGTCCTTCGGTTGGACTGCCGGGGACTGAAGCTTTCTTT NA TRBV7-9 NA TRBJ1-1
CSATRWDSNTEAFF TGCAGTGCTACCAGGTGGGACTCGAACACTGAAGCTTTCTTT NA TRBV20-1 few TRBJ1-1
CASSLNGLAGVNTDTQYF TGTGCCAGCAGCCTGAACGGTCTAGCGGGAGTTAACACAGATACGCAGTATTTT NA TRBV21-1 few TRBJ2-3